This TCR beta chain was identified in a study of blood T cell repertoires in COVID-19 (dated by TCRdb to about 2020). About the full investigation: The collaborator samples originated in the United States, Italy and Spain and spanned the acute and convalescent phases of COVID-19. The material from the prospective study consisted of cDNA or gDNA derived from T cells, B-cell-depleted T cells, or PBMCs. The dataset comprised deeply sampled blood TCRbeta repertoires from subjects exposed to, actively infected with, or recovered from COVID-19. The repertoires were released in a freely available public database meant as a resource for research on the immune response to SARS-CoV-2. Samples were obtained from the ongoing ImmuneRACE study (first 160 participants) and from 1,254 subjects provided by 6 global collaborators. A de-identified subject ID, COVID-19 status, age in years and sex were almost always included in the sample metadata. Where available, HLA class I and class II types were taken from metadata supplied by the sample provider and were not determined by assay-based typing. Study-level results and caveats: The amount of clinical and demographic metadata varied by source and participant and was provided uncurated.

V and J are truncated by 2 bases and 5 bases respectively, leaving an intervening sequence of 12 bases. The cysteine opens and the phenylalanine closes a CDR3 of 14 amino acids. Only the CDR3 DNA is retained, 42 bases long and in frame from the first base. CDR1 and CDR2 are drawn from the germline V gene: SGHTA, FQGNSA. Note on this clone: The clone's antigen remains unknown. No much larger clone exists at a distance of one base, and base qualities are not known.

TCRbeta CDR3 regions were amplified from genomic DNA by means of the immunoSEQ Assay, a bias-controlled multiplex PCR. In the authors' own workflow: The number of nucleated cells in each sample was estimated by amplification of reference gene primers within the assay. To quantify the absolute abundance of each unique TCRbeta CDR3 rearrangement, sequence reads were collapsed and filtered. For each sample, productive Simpson clonality was calculated as the square root of Simpson's diversity index over productive rearrangements. Not all clones reach the TCRdb copy of this immuneACCESS table, which keeps in-frame sequences only. Checked studies attribute under half of the gap to unresolved V genes and leave the rest unexplained. Clone size and the V and J calls come from that table; the DNA yielded D and trimming. The sample table contains around 61,000 clones; only one count was recorded for 80% to 85% of them. The leading ten clones occupy around 14% of the sample.

The collaborating institutions used their own protocols to collect whole blood in K2EDTA tubes. For TCRbeta analysis, collaborator samples were shipped as frozen whole blood, as isolated PBMCs, or as DNA extracted from either sample type. Recombination joined TRBV7-2 with TRBJ1-2; matching of 5 bases hints at TRBD1 as the D gene. Sequencing was done on a sample of peripheral blood. This receptor was identified in a man older than 75 with acute or convalescent COVID-19. DNA sequence: TGTGCCAGCAGCTTACGGCGGGGCGCGTATGGCTACACCTTC. Its protein reads: CASSLRRGAYGYTF.